What follows are 23 T cell receptor beta chains derived from one specimen sequenced in a study of early stage breast cancer tumors. Sequencing used immunoSEQ multiplex PCR; TCRdb keeps in-frame clones, though not all of them. Of fewer than 30,000 clones detected, less than 75% appear once; the ten largest clones hold more than 7%. Sample: breast tumor tissue. Source of these receptors: a person aged 45 to 60 with breast cancer.

This chain links TRBV9 with TRBJ2-5; D remains ambiguous. CDR1 and CDR2 (germline): SGDLS, YYNGEE. The V end was cut by 4 bases, the J end by 0 bases, with 13 bases between. The CDR3 runs 15 residues. The CDR3 here is CASSPQTRYQETQYF. The CDR3 nucleotides are TGTGCCAGCAGCCCCCAGACCCGGTACCAAGAGACCCAGTACTTC.

V is TRBV9 and J is TRBJ2-1; D is perhaps TRBD1 or TRBD2 (5 bases each). V was pared by 3 bases and J by 4 bases, with 8 bases between. This CDR3 is 13 amino acids long. Germline values: CDR1 SGDLS, CDR2 YYNGEE. The CDR3 DNA follows: TGTGCCAGCAGCGCATGGGGGTACAATGAGCAGTTCTTC. The encoded protein is CASSAWGYNEQFF.

The chain employs TRBV25-1 and TRBJ2-7, with a tentative D call TRBD1 (6 bases). Germline-derived CDR1 and CDR2 are MGHDK and SYGVNS. V lost 2 bases and J 1 base, leaving 9 bases between the germline ends. The CDR3 spans 14 residues. The CDR3, as DNA: TGTGCCAGCAGTGAAGAGGGGGTTTCCTACGAGCAGTACTTC. It specifies CASSEEGVSYEQYF.

V gene TRBV15 combines with J gene TRBJ1-1, with D uncertain. CDR1 and CDR2 (germline): LNHNV, YYDKDF (reference sequence). The CDR3 covers 13 residues. Trimming pared 0 bases from V and 8 bases from J, leaving 10 bases between. As DNA, the CDR3 is TGTGCCACCAGCAGAGATAAGAGGACCGAAGCTTTCTTT. It yields the protein CATSRDKRTEAFF.

On this clone itself: One end of the junction does not line up with germline, which may come from a read error. The chain is built from TRBV7-7 and TRBJ2-2; TRBD2 matches at 8 bases. This CDR3 has 15 residues. CDR1 is SSHAT, CDR2 FNYEAQ, per germline (reference sequence). The CDR3 loop reads CASSLGLGATGELFF. The CDR3 DNA sequence: TGTGCTAGCAGCCTGGGACTAGGGGCCACCGGGGAGCTGTTTTTT.

This chain joins TRBV4-3 and TRBJ1-1, with TRBD1 as a possible D gene (6 bases). Per germline, CDR1 LGHNA and CDR2 YSLEER. The V end was cut by 7 bases, the J end by 2 bases, with 14 bases between. The length of the CDR3 is 14 residues. The CDR3 reads CASTPAQGNTEAFF. The CDR3 DNA sequence: TGCGCCAGCACCCCGGCACAGGGTAACACTGAAGCTTTCTTT.

This clone has just a few counts. The chain joins TRBV11-3 to TRBJ2-3; D not certain. This CDR3 is built from 14 residues. Per the germline V gene, CDR1 is SGHNT and CDR2 is YENEEA. Trimming removed 5 bases at V and 1 base at J, with 10 bases between. The CDR3: CASSLGMRTDTQYF. The CDR3 DNA reads TGTGCCAGCAGCCTTGGAATGCGCACAGATACGCAGTATTTT. Filled out from reference TRBV11-3 and TRBJ2-3, the complete variable domain reads EAGVVQSPRYKIIEKKQPVAFWCNPISGHNTLYWYLQNLGQGPELLIRYENEEAVDDSQLPKDRFSAERLKGVDSTLKIQPAELGDSAVYLCASSLGMRTDTQYFGPGTRLTVL.

The chain recombines TRBV29-1 with TRBJ2-5; maybe TRBD1 (7 bases). Trimming removed 5 bases from V and 5 bases from J, with 18 bases in between. The CDR3 consists of 14 residues. Germline loops: CDR1 SQVTM, CDR2 ANQGSEA. The CDR3 loop is CSVRKTGRTETQYF. Here the CDR3 DNA reads TGCAGCGTTAGAAAGACAGGGAGGACGGAGACCCAGTACTTC. The full variable domain, rest sourced from reference TRBV29-1 and TRBJ2-5, is SAVISQKPSRDICQRGTSLTIQCQVDSQVTMMFWYRQQPGQSLTLIATANQGSEATYESGFVIDKFPISRPNLTFSTLTVSNMSPEDSSIYLCSVRKTGRTETQYFGPGTRLLVL.

This chain connects TRBV5-1 to TRBJ2-3, with 9 bases fitting TRBD2. The CDR3 length is 19 residues. Losses at the gene ends were 1 base for V and 4 bases for J; bases not matched to a gene: 16. In germline, CDR1 is SGHRS, CDR2 YFSETQ. The DNA for the CDR3 is TGCGCCAGCAGCTTGAGATTTTCTTGGCTAGCGGGGAGATCAGATACGCAGTATTTT. This encodes CASSLRFSWLAGRSDTQYF.

This clone was counted once. The rearrangement joins TRBV2 to TRBJ2-1; weak D call: TRBD2 (5 bases). Trimming stripped 4 bases from V and 9 bases from J, with 16 bases between. From germline, CDR1 is SNHLY and CDR2 FYNNEI. The CDR3 runs 14 residues. CDR3 in DNA: TGTGCCAGCAGTGGCGACTCCGTAGGAGGTGAGCAGTTCTTC. Its protein is CASSGDSVGGEQFF.

V and J are TRBV4-2 and TRBJ2-4, with TRBD2 matching over 8 bases. V trimming: 11 bases; J trimming: 5 bases; junction bases outside the gene matches: 8. CDR1 is LGHNA, CDR2 YNFKEQ, per germline. This CDR3 has 13 residues. CDR3 DNA: TGTGCCCTGGAGGGAGCGGGAGAAAACATTCAGTACTTC. Translation gives CALEGAGENIQYF.

In its sample, this clone is medium-sized. The gene calls are TRBV13 and TRBJ2-7, with D maybe TRBD2 (5 bases). Looked up from germline, CDR1 is PRHDT and CDR2 is FYEKMQ (reference sequence). V dropped 7 bases and J dropped 0 bases, with 10 bases sitting between them. This CDR3 contains 13 residues. The CDR3 is CASTERSSYEQYF. The CDR3 DNA follows: TGTGCCAGCACAGAGCGGTCCTCCTACGAGCAGTACTTC.

The gene calls are TRBV7-2 and TRBJ2-7; no clear D gene. Germline V CDR1 and CDR2: SGHTA, FQGNSA. V was trimmed by 1 base and J by 1 base, leaving 11 bases between them. This CDR3 spans 15 amino acids. The CDR3 nucleotides are TGTGCCAGCAGCTTAGGGGGAAGTATGTCCTACGAGCAGTACTTC. The encoded protein is CASSLGGSMSYEQYF.

V is TRBV2 and J is TRBJ2-1; no firm D call. CDR3 length equals 15 residues. CDR1 is SNHLY and CDR2 is FYNNEI in the germline V gene. The V end lost 5 bases, the J end lost 5 bases, and 16 bases lay between the germline ends. CDR3 nucleotide sequence: TGTGCCAGCAGTCTACGATTTAGAGATCACAATGAGCAGTTCTTC. Translating gives CASSLRFRDHNEQFF.

The chain employs TRBV9 and TRBJ2-6; a weak D match, TRBD1 (5 bases). With 0 bases removed from V and 1 base from J, the gap between germline ends came to 8 bases. The CDR3 contains 16 residues. Germline V gives CDR1 SGDLS, CDR2 YYNGEE. CDR3 amino acids: CASSVEGASGANVLTF. CDR3 bases: TGTGCCAGCAGCGTAGAAGGGGCTTCTGGGGCCAACGTCCTGACTTTC.

J is TRBJ1-2 and V is TRBV7-2, with D possibly being TRBD1 (5 bases). V lost 5 bases and J lost 1, with 11 bases in between. CDR3 length: 14 amino acids. CDR1 and CDR2 (germline): SGHTA, FQGNSA. CDR3 residues: CASSIGTDNYGYTF. CDR3 DNA: TGTGCCAGCAGCATCGGGACCGATAACTATGGCTACACCTTC.

V is TRBV7-8 and J is TRBJ2-1; 10 nucleotides agree with TRBD2. Trimming cost V 2 bases and J 4 bases; bases outside gene matches: 8. The CDR3 is made up of 17 amino acids. Germline-derived CDR1 and CDR2 are SGHVS and FQNEAQ. The CDR3 coding sequence is TGTGCCAGCAGCTTACGGCTAGCGGGAGTGATTTACAATGAGCAGTTCTTC. Protein sequence: CASSLRLAGVIYNEQFF.

V is TRBV13 and J is TRBJ2-1, with 10 bases that match TRBD2. J was trimmed by 9 bases and V by 6 bases; bases with no gene match: 17. The CDR3 spans 17 residues. Germline-derived CDR1 and CDR2 are PRHDT and FYEKMQ (reference sequence). The CDR3 DNA sequence: TGTGCCAGCAGTTCCCCCAACCTAGCGGGAGCTGTTCCTGAGCAGTTCTTC. Translating gives CASSSPNLAGAVPEQFF.

The CDR3, as DNA: TGTGCCAGCAGTCCGGGGCTTTACGAGCAGTACTTC. This sequence encodes CASSPGLYEQYF. The rearrangement links TRBV6-1 to TRBJ2-7; tentatively, D is TRBD1 or TRBD2 (5 bases each). Per the germline V gene, CDR1 is MNHNS and CDR2 is SASEGT. V lost 5 bases to trimming and J lost 4 bases, with 9 bases between them. This CDR3 has 12 residues.

V and J are TRBV5-1 and TRBJ2-5; 10 nucleotides line up with TRBD1. TRBJ2-7 matches the DNA end more closely, so the J call is doubtful. There are 15 residues in the CDR3. Germline CDR1 is SGHRS and CDR2 is YFSETQ. The CDR3 spells CASSSSTGGIYEQYF. The CDR3 coding sequence is TGCGCCAGCAGCTCGTCGACAGGGGGCATTTACGAGCAGTACTTC.

The rearrangement joins TRBV14 to TRBJ2-3, with unresolved D. From germline, CDR1 is SGHDN and CDR2 FVKESK. The ends were cut back, 0 bases at V and 10 bases at J, with 11 bases in the middle. The CDR3 totals 13 residues. In DNA form, the CDR3 reads TGTGCCAGCAGCCAAGATCTGGGGTCTGCGCAGTATTTT. This codes for CASSQDLGSAQYF.

The chain combines TRBV6-4 with TRBJ2-2; D perhaps matches TRBD2 (5 bases). CDR1 and CDR2 (germline): MRHNA, SNTAGT. V gave up 0 bases and J gave up 0 bases, with 8 bases separating them. CDR3 length: 16 residues. CDR3 sequence: CASSDSRGSNTGELFF. CDR3 DNA sequence: TGTGCCAGCAGTGACTCGAGAGGGTCGAACACCGGGGAGCTGTTTTTT.

The rearrangement uses TRBV5-5 and TRBJ2-3; D remains ambiguous. Germline CDR1 reads SGHKS; CDR2 reads YYEKEE (reference sequence). The CDR3 is 11 amino acids. V was pared by 0 bases and J by 6 bases, with 2 bases between. CDR3 sequence (DNA): TGTGCCAGCAGCTTGGGCGATACGCAGTATTTT. This sequence encodes CASSLGDTQYF.